Listed below are T cell receptor beta chains from one sample, sequenced in a study of T cell repertoires in cytomegalovirus infection. These receptors lack a known antigen. TCRdb re-analysed the reads in MiXCR, keeping a single row per CDR3 protein. This table holds approximately 590,000 distinct CDR3 sequences, about 40% found once. Specimen: cultured PBMCs, collected from culture after CMV antigen stimulation. These receptors came from a human donor in good health (CMV status not recorded). Some clones in this sample may be carry-over from other donors' samples. Both conserved end residues are part of each CDR3. Where a row states a size, it is once, few, many or the class of an expanded clone; other rows omit it.

TRBV20-1	-	TRBJ1-5	16	CSMWGAQVYSNQPQHF
TRBV12-3/TRBV12-4	few	TRBJ2-3	15	CASTPLGVGTDTQYF
TRBV7-2	-	TRBJ1-2	12	CASRGDRRKFTF
TRBV4-3	-	TRBJ2-7	14	CASSRAGANYEQYF
TRBV7-9	-	TRBJ2-1	18	CASRLAGAFTFSYNEQFF
TRBV7-2	-	TRBJ1-2	14	CASSLYHPPGGYTF
TRBV7-2	-	TRBJ2-7	13	CASSFDRVYEQYF
TRBV4-1	few	TRBJ1-1	14	CASSLGTVGTEAFF
TRBV7-2	-	TRBJ2-1	16	CASSSISASGDNEQFF
TRBV10-3	-	TRBJ2-3	18	CAIRAGTGGRDFTDTQYF
TRBV7-2	-	TRBJ2-7	15	CASSLFSGRDYEQYF
TRBV20-1	-	TRBJ1-4	14	CSASRDATNEKLFF
TRBV15	-	TRBJ2-5	10	CATSAETQYF
TRBV12-3/TRBV12-4	-	TRBJ2-3	16	CASSLGRALVTDTQYF
TRBV7-9	-	TRBJ2-1	16	CASHSRTFFSYNEQFF
TRBV6-6	once	TRBJ2-2	16	CASSYHRAQRVGELFF
TRBV6-2/TRBV6-3	once	TRBJ2-3	16	CASSYSGKALEYTQYF